The entry that follows covers one TCR beta chain sequence. This sample was included in a study of control samples from healthy donors and cancer patients. Generated by immunoSEQ multiplex PCR, the TCRdb table keeps only in-frame clones and is missing some. The sample has roughly 59,000 clones, approximately 92% seen once; the top ten hold roughly 1.5%. Trimming pared 0 bases from V and 0 bases from J, leaving 13 bases between. Germline values: CDR1 SGHDT, CDR2 YYEEEE. This CDR3 is 16 amino acids long. Sample: PBMCs. This sequence joins TRBV5-6 and TRBJ2-7; D is unclear. This receptor was identified in a man aged 40-49 years with colorectal cancer. CDR3 DNA: TGTGCCAGCAGCTTGGGGTCTATTAGTCACTCCTACGAGCAGTACTTC. Translating gives CASSLGSISHSYEQYF.